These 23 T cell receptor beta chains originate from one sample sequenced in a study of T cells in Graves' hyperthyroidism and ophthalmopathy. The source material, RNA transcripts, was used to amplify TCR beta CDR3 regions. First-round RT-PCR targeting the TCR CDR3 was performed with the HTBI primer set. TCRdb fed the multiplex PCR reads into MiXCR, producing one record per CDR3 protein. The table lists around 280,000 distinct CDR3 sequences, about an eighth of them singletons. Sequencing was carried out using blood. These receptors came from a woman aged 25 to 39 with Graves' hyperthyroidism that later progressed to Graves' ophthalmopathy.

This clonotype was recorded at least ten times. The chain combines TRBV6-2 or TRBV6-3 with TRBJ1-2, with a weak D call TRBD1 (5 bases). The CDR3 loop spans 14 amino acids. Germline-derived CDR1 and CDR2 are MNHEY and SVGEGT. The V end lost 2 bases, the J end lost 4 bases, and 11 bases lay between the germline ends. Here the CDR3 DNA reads TGTGCCAGCAGTTACGAAGGGGCCTCCTATGGCTACACCTTC. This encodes CASSYEGASYGYTF.

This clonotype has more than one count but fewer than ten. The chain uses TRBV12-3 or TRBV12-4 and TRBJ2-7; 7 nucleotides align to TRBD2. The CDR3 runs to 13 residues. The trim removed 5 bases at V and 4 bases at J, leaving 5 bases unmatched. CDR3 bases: TGTGCCAGCAGTGCGGGGGACTTATACGAGCAGTACTTC. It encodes CASSAGDLYEQYF.

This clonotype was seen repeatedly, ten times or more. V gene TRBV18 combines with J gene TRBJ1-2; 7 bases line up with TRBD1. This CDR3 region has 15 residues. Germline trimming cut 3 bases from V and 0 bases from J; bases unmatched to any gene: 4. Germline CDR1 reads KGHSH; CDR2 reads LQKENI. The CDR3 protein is CASSPRDRANYGYTF. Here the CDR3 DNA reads TGTGCCAGCTCACCGCGGGACAGAGCTAACTATGGCTACACCTTC.

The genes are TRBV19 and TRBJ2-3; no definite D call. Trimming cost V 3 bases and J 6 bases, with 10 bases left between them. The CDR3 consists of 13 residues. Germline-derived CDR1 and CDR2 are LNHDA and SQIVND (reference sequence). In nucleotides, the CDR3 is TGTGCCAGTAGTATCCTTCCGAGGGATACGCAGTATTTT. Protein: CASSILPRDTQYF.

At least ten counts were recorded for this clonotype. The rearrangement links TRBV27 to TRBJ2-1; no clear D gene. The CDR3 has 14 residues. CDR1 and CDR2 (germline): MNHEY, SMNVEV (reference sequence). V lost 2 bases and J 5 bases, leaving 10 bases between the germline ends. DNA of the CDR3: TGTGCCAGCAGTTTACGAGGCCCTCACAATGAGCAGTTCTTC. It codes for CASSLRGPHNEQFF.

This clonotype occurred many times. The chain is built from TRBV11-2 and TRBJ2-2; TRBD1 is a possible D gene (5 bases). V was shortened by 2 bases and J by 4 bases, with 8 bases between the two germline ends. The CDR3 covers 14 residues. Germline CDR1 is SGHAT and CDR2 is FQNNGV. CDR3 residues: CASSLTDSTGELFF. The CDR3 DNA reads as TGTGCCAGCAGCTTAACCGACAGCACCGGGGAGCTGTTTTTT.

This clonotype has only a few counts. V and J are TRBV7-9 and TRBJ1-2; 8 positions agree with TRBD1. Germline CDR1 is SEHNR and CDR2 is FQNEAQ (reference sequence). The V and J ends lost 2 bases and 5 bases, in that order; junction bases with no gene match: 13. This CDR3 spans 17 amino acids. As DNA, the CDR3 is TGTGCCAGCAGCTTACCGCGATTCTCGGGACAGGAATATGGCTACACCTTC. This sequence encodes CASSLPRFSGQEYGYTF.

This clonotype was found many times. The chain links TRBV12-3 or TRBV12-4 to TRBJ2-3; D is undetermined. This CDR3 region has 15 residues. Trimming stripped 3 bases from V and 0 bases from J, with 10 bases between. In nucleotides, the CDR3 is TGTGCCAGCAGTTTTCCGCCCGGGAGCACAGATACGCAGTATTTT. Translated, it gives CASSFPPGSTDTQYF.

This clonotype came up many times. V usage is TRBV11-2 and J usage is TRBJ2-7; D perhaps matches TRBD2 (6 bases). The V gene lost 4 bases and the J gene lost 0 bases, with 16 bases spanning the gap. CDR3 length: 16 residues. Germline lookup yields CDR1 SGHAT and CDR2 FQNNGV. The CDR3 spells CASSSLGGMSSYEQYF. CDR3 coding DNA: TGTGCCAGCAGCTCTCTTGGCGGGATGAGCTCCTACGAGCAGTACTTC.

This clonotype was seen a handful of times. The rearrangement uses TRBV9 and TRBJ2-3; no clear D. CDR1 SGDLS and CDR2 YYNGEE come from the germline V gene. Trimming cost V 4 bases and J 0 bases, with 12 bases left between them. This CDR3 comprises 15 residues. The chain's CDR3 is CASSPSLESTDTQYF. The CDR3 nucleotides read TGTGCCAGCAGCCCTTCCCTAGAGAGCACAGATACGCAGTATTTT. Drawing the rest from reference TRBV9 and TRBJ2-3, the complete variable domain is DSGVTQTPKHLITATGQRVTLRCSPRSGDLSVYWYQQSLDQGLQFLIQYYNGEERAKGNILERFSAQQFPDLHSELNLSSLELGDSALYFCASSPSLESTDTQYFGPGTRLTVL.

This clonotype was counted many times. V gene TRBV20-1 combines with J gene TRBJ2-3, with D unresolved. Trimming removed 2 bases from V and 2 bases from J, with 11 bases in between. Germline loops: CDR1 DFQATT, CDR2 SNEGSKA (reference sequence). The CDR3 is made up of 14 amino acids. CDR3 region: CSARSDANTDTQYF. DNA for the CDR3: TGCAGTGCTAGAAGTGACGCTAACACAGATACGCAGTATTTT.

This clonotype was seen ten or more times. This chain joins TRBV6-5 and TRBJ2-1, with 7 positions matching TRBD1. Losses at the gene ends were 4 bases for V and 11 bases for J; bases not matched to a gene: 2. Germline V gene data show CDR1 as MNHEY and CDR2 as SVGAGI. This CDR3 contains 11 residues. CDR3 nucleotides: TGTGCCAGCAGTTCGACAGGGAAGCAGTTCTTC. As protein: CASSSTGKQFF.

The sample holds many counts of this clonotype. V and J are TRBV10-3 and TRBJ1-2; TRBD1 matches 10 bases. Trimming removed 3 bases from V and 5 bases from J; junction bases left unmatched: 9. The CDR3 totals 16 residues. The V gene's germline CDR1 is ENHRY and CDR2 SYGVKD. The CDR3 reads CAISDPGTGARYGYTF. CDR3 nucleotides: TGTGCCATCAGTGACCCAGGGACAGGGGCACGGTATGGCTACACCTTC.

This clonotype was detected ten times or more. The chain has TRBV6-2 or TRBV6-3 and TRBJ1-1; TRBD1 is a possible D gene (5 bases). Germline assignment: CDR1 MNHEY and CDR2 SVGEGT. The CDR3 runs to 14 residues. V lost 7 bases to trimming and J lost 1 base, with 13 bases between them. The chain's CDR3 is CASTLEGWNTEAFF. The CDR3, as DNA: TGTGCCAGCACCCTCGAGGGGTGGAACACTGAAGCTTTCTTT.

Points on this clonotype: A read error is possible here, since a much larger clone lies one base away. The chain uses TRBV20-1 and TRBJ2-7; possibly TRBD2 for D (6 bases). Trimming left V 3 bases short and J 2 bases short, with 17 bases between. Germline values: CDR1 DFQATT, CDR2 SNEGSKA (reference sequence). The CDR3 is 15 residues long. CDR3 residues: CSARKTGGITYEQYF. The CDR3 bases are TGCAGTGCTAGGAAGACTGGCGGGATTACCTACGAGCAGTACTTC.

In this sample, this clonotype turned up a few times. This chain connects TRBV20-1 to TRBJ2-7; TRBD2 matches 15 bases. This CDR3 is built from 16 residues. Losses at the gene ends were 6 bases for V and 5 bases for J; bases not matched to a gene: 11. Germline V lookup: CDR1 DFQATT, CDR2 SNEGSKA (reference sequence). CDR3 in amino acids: CSALGGLAGGSNEQYF. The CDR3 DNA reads TGCAGTGCCCTGGGGGGACTAGCGGGAGGTAGCAACGAGCAGTACTTC.

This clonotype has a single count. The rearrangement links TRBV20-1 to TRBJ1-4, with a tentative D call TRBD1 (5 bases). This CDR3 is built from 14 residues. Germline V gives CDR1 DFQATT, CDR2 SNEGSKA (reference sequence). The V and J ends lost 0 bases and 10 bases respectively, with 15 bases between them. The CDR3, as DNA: TGCAGTGCTAGAGATGGGGTATGGAGGGGAAAACTGTTTTTT. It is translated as CSARDGVWRGKLFF.

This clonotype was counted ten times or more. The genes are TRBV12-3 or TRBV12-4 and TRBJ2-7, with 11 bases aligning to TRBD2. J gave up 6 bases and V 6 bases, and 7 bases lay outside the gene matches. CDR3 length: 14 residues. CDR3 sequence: CASSTGLAAGEQYF. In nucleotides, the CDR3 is TGTGCCAGCAGCACGGGACTAGCGGCAGGCGAGCAGTACTTC.

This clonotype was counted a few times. CDR3 coding DNA: TGTGCCATCAGTGAGCGGGGGGAGCAGTACTTC. Translated, it gives CAISERGEQYF. The genes are TRBV10-3 and TRBJ2-7, with a weak D call TRBD2 (6 bases). Germline values: CDR1 ENHRY, CDR2 SYGVKD. The CDR3 has 11 residues. V was cut by 2 bases and J by 7 bases, with 6 bases left in between.

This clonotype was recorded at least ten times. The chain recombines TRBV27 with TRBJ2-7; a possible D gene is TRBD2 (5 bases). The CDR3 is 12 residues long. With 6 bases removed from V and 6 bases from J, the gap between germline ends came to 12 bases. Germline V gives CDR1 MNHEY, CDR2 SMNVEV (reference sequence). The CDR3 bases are TGTGCCAGCAGGGGAGTCCGTCCCGAGCAGTACTTC. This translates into CASRGVRPEQYF.

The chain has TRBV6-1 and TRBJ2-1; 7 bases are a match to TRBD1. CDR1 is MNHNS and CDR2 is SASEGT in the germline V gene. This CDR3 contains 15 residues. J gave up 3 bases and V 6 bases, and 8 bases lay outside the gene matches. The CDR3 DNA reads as TGTGCCAGCAGACCACCTCGGGACAGCTACAATGAGCAGTTCTTC. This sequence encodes CASRPPRDSYNEQFF.

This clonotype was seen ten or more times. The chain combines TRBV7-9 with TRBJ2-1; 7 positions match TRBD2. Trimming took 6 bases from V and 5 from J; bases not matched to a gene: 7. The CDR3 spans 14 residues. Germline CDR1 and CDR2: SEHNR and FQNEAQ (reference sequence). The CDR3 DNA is TGTGCCAGCAGGGGGGGGTGGAGTCACAATGAGCAGTTCTTC. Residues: CASRGGWSHNEQFF.

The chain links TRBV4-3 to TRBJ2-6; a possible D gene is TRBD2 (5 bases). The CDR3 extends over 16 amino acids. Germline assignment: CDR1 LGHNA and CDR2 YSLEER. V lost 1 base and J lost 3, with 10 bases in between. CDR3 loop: CASSQVSGSGANVLTF. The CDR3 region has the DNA TGCGCCAGCAGCCAAGTCTCGGGGAGTGGGGCCAACGTCCTGACTTTC.